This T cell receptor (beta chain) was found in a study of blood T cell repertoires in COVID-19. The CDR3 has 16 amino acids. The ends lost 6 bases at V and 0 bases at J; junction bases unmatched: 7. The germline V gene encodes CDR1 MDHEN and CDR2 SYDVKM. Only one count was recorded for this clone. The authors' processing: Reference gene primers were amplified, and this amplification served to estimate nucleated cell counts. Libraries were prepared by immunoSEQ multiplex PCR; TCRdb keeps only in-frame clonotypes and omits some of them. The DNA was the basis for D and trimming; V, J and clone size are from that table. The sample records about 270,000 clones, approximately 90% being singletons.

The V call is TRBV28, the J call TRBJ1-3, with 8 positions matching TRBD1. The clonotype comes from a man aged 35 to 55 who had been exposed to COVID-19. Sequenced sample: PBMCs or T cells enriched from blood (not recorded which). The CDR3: CASSRWTGSSGNTIYF. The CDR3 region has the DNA TGTGCCAGCAGCCGCTGGACAGGGAGCTCTGGAAACACCATATATTTT.